This T cell receptor beta chain is drawn from a study of T-cell reconstitution after alpha-beta-depleted transplantation in children. A library of TCRbeta sequences, prepared with unique molecular identifiers, was generated. Each CDR3 protein gets one entry after TCRdb re-called the PCR reads with MiXCR. This table holds about 580,000 distinct CDR3 sequences, 25% to 30% found once. Findings and caveats of the study: Expanded graft clones numbering several hundred reportedly gave rise to alpha-beta T cells about two months after transplant.

Germline V gene data show CDR1 as SGHTA and CDR2 as FQGNSA. This CDR3 spans 14 amino acids. Trimming stripped 3 bases from V and 4 bases from J, with 13 bases between. This clonotype was observed a few times. The antigen remains undetermined. The source of this sequence is a boy less than two years old with Wiskott-Aldrich syndrome, due to receive a stem cell transplant. Sequenced material: PBMCs, taken before TCRalphabeta/CD19-depleted stem cell transplant. The chain is built from TRBV7-2 and TRBJ2-7; weak D call: TRBD2 (6 bases). The CDR3 reads CASSFGTFQYEQYF. The CDR3 nucleotides are TGTGCCAGCAGCTTCGGGACTTTTCAGTACGAGCAGTACTTC.